Listed below are T cell receptor beta chains from one sample, sequenced in a study of post-analysis software for immune sequencing data. In TCRdb, the PCR reads were re-called with MiXCR into one record per CDR3 protein. The data hold fewer than 850,000 distinct CDR3 sequences, with about 27% observed a single time. The sequenced material came from blood. The receptors shown here come from a girl aged 5-17 years with multiple sclerosis. Both conserved end residues are part of each CDR3. The order of the fields is V gene, J gene, CDR3 protein.

v_call: TRBV7-8
j_call: TRBJ2-6
cdr3_aa: CASSLIDRVGSGTNVLTF

v_call: TRBV6-1
j_call: TRBJ1-2
cdr3_aa: CASRLNPGQGAFDGYTF

v_call: TRBV20-1
j_call: TRBJ2-7
cdr3_aa: CSARDLQGGYNEQYF

v_call: TRBV7-2
j_call: TRBJ1-2
cdr3_aa: CASSLLLERRVGMGYTF

v_call: TRBV11-2
j_call: TRBJ2-1
cdr3_aa: CASSTRDTIYNEQFF

v_call: TRBV7-2
j_call: -
cdr3_aa: CASSLTNGMRYEQYF

v_call: TRBV5-1
j_call: TRBJ1-2
cdr3_aa: CASSPRVVGNYGYTF

v_call: TRBV10-3
j_call: TRBJ2-7
cdr3_aa: CAISEASGGYEQYF

v_call: TRBV5-1
j_call: TRBJ2-3
cdr3_aa: CASSLVDSPTDTQYF

v_call: TRBV5-5
j_call: TRBJ2-1
cdr3_aa: CASSLGLGQGYNEQFF

v_call: TRBV7-9
j_call: -
cdr3_aa: CASSLGNSVGREQYF

v_call: TRBV19
j_call: TRBJ1-2
cdr3_aa: CASSTVTFGYTF

v_call: TRBV4-1
j_call: TRBJ2-7
cdr3_aa: CASSQEWGVGYEQYF

v_call: TRBV7-2
j_call: TRBJ2-5
cdr3_aa: CASSLPGLALRTQETQYF

v_call: TRBV19
j_call: TRBJ2-5
cdr3_aa: CASRMQETQYF

v_call: TRBV5-1
j_call: TRBJ2-1
cdr3_aa: CASSLLTSGRREQFF

v_call: TRBV12-3/TRBV12-4
j_call: TRBJ2-1
cdr3_aa: CASRPLGSVYNEQFF

v_call: TRBV4-1
j_call: TRBJ1-5
cdr3_aa: CASSPIGAGQPQHF

v_call: TRBV3-1
j_call: TRBJ1-1
cdr3_aa: CASSNNMGTEAFF

v_call: TRBV5-1
j_call: TRBJ2-7
cdr3_aa: CASSFGGHGSYEQYF

v_call: TRBV5-6
j_call: TRBJ2-1
cdr3_aa: CASSAGIAGYNEQFF

v_call: TRBV20-1
j_call: TRBJ2-4
cdr3_aa: CSANKGTAEPDIQYF

v_call: TRBV7-2
j_call: TRBJ2-2
cdr3_aa: CASSLVAGVGAGELFF

v_call: TRBV28
j_call: TRBJ2-1
cdr3_aa: CVSEGSARYNEQFF

v_call: TRBV5-1
j_call: TRBJ1-1
cdr3_aa: CASFKYQGHTEAFF

v_call: TRBV7-2
j_call: TRBJ2-1
cdr3_aa: CASSFSAAGGPDGQFF

v_call: TRBV28
j_call: TRBJ2-5
cdr3_aa: CATGAGETQYF

v_call: TRBV20-1
j_call: TRBJ2-7
cdr3_aa: CSARPDIFLHEQYF

v_call: TRBV11-1
j_call: TRBJ2-7
cdr3_aa: CASSPRRSYEQYF